The 22 T cell receptor beta chains reported below all come from one sample, sequenced in a study of cytomegalovirus exposure and HLA in healthy donors. The PCR employed 60 Vbeta primers together with 13 Jbeta primers. Libraries were prepared by immunoSEQ multiplex PCR; TCRdb keeps only in-frame clonotypes and omits some of them. Of 150,000 to 200,000 clones listed, 70% to 90% are singletons. The material sequenced was PBMCs. Receptors originate from a man between 18 and 29 years old in good health and CMV-seropositive.

For the CDR3, the DNA is TGTGCCAGTACACCCGGCAGGGGATTTAATTCACCCCTCCACTTT. Protein sequence: CASTPGRGFNSPLHF. The rearrangement joins TRBV19 to TRBJ1-6; TRBD1 is a possible D gene (6 bases). This CDR3 comprises 15 residues. The germline gives CDR1 LNHDA, CDR2 SQIVND (reference sequence). The V gene lost 7 bases and the J gene lost 6 bases, with 16 bases spanning the gap.

V and J are TRBV7-9 and TRBJ1-2, with D perhaps matching TRBD1 (5 bases). V shed 1 base and J shed 3 bases, with 15 bases lying between them. CDR1 is SEHNR, CDR2 FQNEAQ, per germline (reference sequence). This CDR3 has 16 residues. The CDR3 DNA reads as TGTGCCAGCAGCTTAGAGACAGCAGGCACCGACTATGGCTACACCTTC. Protein: CASSLETAGTDYGYTF.

The chain uses TRBV5-4 and TRBJ2-7; the match to TRBD2 covers 11 bases. Germline V lookup: CDR1 SGHNT, CDR2 YYREEE (reference sequence). The V and J ends lost 0 bases and 2 bases, in that order; junction bases with no gene match: 7. This CDR3 comprises 17 residues. CDR3 residues: CASSLAVSGGVPYEQYF. The CDR3, as DNA: TGTGCCAGCAGCTTGGCTGTTAGCGGGGGGGTACCCTACGAGCAGTACTTC. Full variable domain (missing parts from reference TRBV5-4 and TRBJ2-7): ETGVTQSPTHLIKTRGQQVTLRCSSQSGHNTVSWYQQALGQGPQFIFQYYREEENGRGNFPPRFSGLQFPNYSSELNVNALELDDSALYLCASSLAVSGGVPYEQYFGPGTRLTVT.

The V and J genes are TRBV28 and TRBJ1-1, with 9 bases aligning to TRBD1. V lost 5 bases and J lost 4; bases outside the gene matches: 8. The germline V gene encodes CDR1 MDHEN and CDR2 SYDVKM. CDR3 length: 15 residues. The CDR3 DNA follows: TGTGCCAGCAGTACAGGGGGCGCCGGGGGCACTGAAGCTTTCTTT. This codes for CASSTGGAGGTEAFF.

The chain is built from TRBV7-2 and TRBJ2-1; D gene ambiguous. Germline V CDR1 and CDR2: SGHTA, FQGNSA. This CDR3 contains 11 residues. V lost 7 bases and J lost 9, with 10 bases in between. CDR3 DNA sequence: TGTGCCAGCATTCTGGCAGGTGAGCAGTTCTTC. This translates into CASILAGEQFF.

The V and J genes are TRBV5-1 and TRBJ1-1; D remains ambiguous. The CDR3 runs 14 residues. Germline assignment: CDR1 SGHRS and CDR2 YFSETQ. V shed 3 bases and J shed 6 bases, with 15 bases lying between them. CDR3 in amino acids: CASSSLRVGSEAFF. CDR3 coding DNA: TGCGCCAGCAGCTCGCTCCGGGTCGGTTCTGAAGCTTTCTTT.

This chain links TRBV4-2 with TRBJ2-7, with 12 bases that match TRBD2. In germline, CDR1 is LGHNA, CDR2 YNFKEQ. J lost 0 bases, V lost 0 bases, and 6 bases had no gene match. The CDR3 is made up of 18 amino acids. The CDR3 DNA is TGTGCCAGCAGCCAAGATGGTAGACTAGCGGGGGACTCCTACGAGCAGTACTTC. It codes for CASSQDGRLAGDSYEQYF.

This clone was detected once. This chain connects TRBV7-8 to TRBJ2-1, with 7 bases fitting TRBD1. The trim removed 1 base at V and 8 bases at J, leaving 5 bases unmatched. Germline assignment: CDR1 SGHVS and CDR2 FQNEAQ. This CDR3 comprises 14 residues. The CDR3 nucleotides are TGTGCCAGCAGCTTAGATACAGGGGTTGATGAGCAGTTCTTC. Translation gives CASSLDTGVDEQFF.

The chain joins TRBV10-1 to TRBJ1-5, with TRBD1 matching 11 bases. V shed 2 bases and J 6 bases; nucleotides not matched to a gene: 18. CDR3 size: 20 residues. CDR1 is WNHNN, CDR2 SYGVQD, per germline (reference sequence). In nucleotides, the CDR3 is TGCGCCAGCAGTGAGCCCATGGGGACAGGGGGAAAGGAGTCGCCTCAGCCCCAGCATTTT. This sequence encodes CASSEPMGTGGKESPQPQHF.

V usage is TRBV6-1 and J usage is TRBJ2-7; D is uncertain. Germline V gene lookup returns CDR1 MNHNS and CDR2 SASEGT. V was shortened by 6 bases and J by 1 base, with 13 bases between the two germline ends. The CDR3 is 14 amino acids. This CDR3 is CASSESDWSYEQYF. The CDR3 DNA sequence: TGTGCCAGCAGCGAAAGTGACTGGTCCTACGAGCAGTACTTC.

The chain's CDR3 is CASSRREGYNSPLHF. The CDR3 bases are TGTGCCAGCAGCCGGAGGGAGGGGTATAATTCACCCCTCCACTTT. The rearrangement joins TRBV7-9 to TRBJ1-6, with D possibly matching TRBD1 (5 bases). The ends were cut back, 5 bases at V and 4 bases at J, with 12 bases in the middle. The CDR3 is 15 residues long. Germline V gene data show CDR1 as SEHNR and CDR2 as FQNEAQ (reference sequence).

This rearrangement joins TRBV29-1 to TRBJ1-3; TRBD1 matches 10 bases. The CDR3 length is 17 residues. V was pared by 2 bases and J by 0 bases, with 7 bases of the junction left unmatched. From germline, CDR1 is SQVTM and CDR2 ANQGSEA. The CDR3 nucleotides are TGCAGCGTTGAATATAGGGACAGGGGTCACTCTGGAAACACCATATATTTT. Translation: CSVEYRDRGHSGNTIYF.

This rearrangement joins TRBV6-5 to TRBJ2-2; D might be TRBD1 (5 bases). There are 13 residues in the CDR3. Germline V gene lookup returns CDR1 MNHEY and CDR2 SVGAGI. V was clipped by 5 bases and J by 2 bases, with 6 bases between them. The CDR3 loop reads CASSGANTGELFF. CDR3 in DNA: TGTGCCAGCAGTGGGGCTAACACCGGGGAGCTGTTTTTT.

The chain uses TRBV5-1 and TRBJ2-1; 8 bases are a match to TRBD2. This CDR3 is 16 amino acids long. V lost 0 bases to trimming and J lost 7 bases; unmatched junction nucleotides: 9. From germline, CDR1 is SGHRS and CDR2 YFSETQ. As DNA, the CDR3 is TGCGCCAGCAGCTTGGTGGTAGCGGGGACGGGAAATGAGCAGTTCTTC. It specifies CASSLVVAGTGNEQFF.

The J gene is TRBJ2-5, the V gene TRBV5-1, with 10 nucleotides matching TRBD1. The CDR3 length is 15 residues. Unmatched junction bases numbered 4, after V lost 4 bases and J lost 1 base. CDR1 and CDR2 from the germline V gene are SGHRS and YFSETQ. The CDR3 DNA reads TGCGCCAGCAGCGCGGGGACAGGGGTCCAAGAGACCCAGTACTTC. This sequence encodes CASSAGTGVQETQYF.

Regarding this clone: The sample has other DNA sequences that encode this CDR3 too. The rearrangement uses TRBV20-1 and TRBJ2-7; possibly TRBD2 for D (5 bases). Germline lookup yields CDR1 DFQATT and CDR2 SNEGSKA (reference sequence). This CDR3 contains 11 residues. V gave up 7 bases and J gave up 5 bases, with 12 bases separating them. The CDR3 nucleotides are TGCAGTGTATGGACTCGGAACGAGCAGTACTTC. Translated: CSVWTRNEQYF.

The chain has TRBV7-6 and TRBJ2-3; no clear D gene. Germline-derived CDR1 and CDR2 are SGHVS and FNYEAQ. V was pared by 3 bases and J by 2 bases, with 6 bases between. This CDR3 comprises 13 residues. In DNA form, the CDR3 reads TGTGCCAGCAGCTTTGGGCACACAGATACGCAGTATTTT. Protein: CASSFGHTDTQYF.

In its sample, this clone was seen once. The DNA for the CDR3 is TGTGCCAGCAGCTCGACGGGCTGGGAGGAAAAACTGTTTTTT. Protein product: CASSSTGWEEKLFF. This chain links TRBV7-9 with TRBJ1-4; D unclear. The length of the CDR3 is 14 residues. The V and J ends lost 4 bases and 8 bases respectively, with 14 bases between them. Germline assignment: CDR1 SEHNR and CDR2 FQNEAQ (reference sequence).

This clone was counted a single time. The rearrangement uses TRBV6-5 and TRBJ2-1; D perhaps matches TRBD2 (6 bases). CDR1 MNHEY and CDR2 SVGAGI come from the germline V gene. V was trimmed by 5 bases and J by 9 bases, leaving 17 bases between them. This CDR3 comprises 14 residues. The CDR3, as DNA: TGTGCCAGCAGTAAGCGCGGAGGGAACACTGAGCAGTTCTTC. Translation: CASSKRGGNTEQFF.

Of note for this clone: One junction end disagrees with the germline gene, perhaps due to a read error. The genes are TRBV7-9 and TRBJ1-5; 7 bases match TRBD1. The germline V gene encodes CDR1 SEHNR and CDR2 FQNEAQ (reference sequence). The CDR3 length is 14 residues. The CDR3 sequence: CAGSPQGGNQPQHF. The CDR3 DNA is TGTGCCGGCAGCCCCCAGGGGGGCAATCAGCCCCAGCATTTT.

The chain is built from TRBV9 and TRBJ1-2; 8 bases match TRBD1. This CDR3 is 15 amino acids long. J lost 5 bases, V lost 2 bases, and 8 bases had no gene match. The germline V gene encodes CDR1 SGDLS and CDR2 YYNGEE. CDR3 sequence reads: CASSVNDRGAYGYTF. CDR3 bases: TGTGCCAGCAGCGTTAACGACAGGGGTGCATATGGCTACACCTTC.

The rearrangement links TRBV30 to TRBJ1-1, with D maybe TRBD1 (5 bases). Germline V gene data show CDR1 as GTSNPN and CDR2 as SVGIG (reference sequence). The CDR3 is 13 amino acids. Trimming stripped 4 bases from V and 4 bases from J, with 13 bases between. Here the CDR3 reads CAWTAGIRTEAFF. The DNA for the CDR3 is TGTGCCTGGACAGCAGGGATTCGCACTGAAGCTTTCTTT.